This T cell receptor (beta chain) was identified in a study of blood T cell repertoires in COVID-19. Original processing notes: Counts of nucleated cells, estimated from reference gene primer amplification, were obtained. Assay: immunoSEQ multiplex PCR; the TCRdb copy retains only in-frame clones and omits some. V and J calls and clone size are copied from that table; D and trimming were computed from the DNA. In the table there are more than 85,000 clones, 90% of which are singletons. From germline, CDR1 is MNHEY and CDR2 SVGAGI. V was shortened by 8 bases and J by 6 bases, with 20 bases between the two germline ends. This CDR3 spans 15 amino acids.

The sequence was collected from a man in his sixties with acute or convalescent COVID-19. The specimen sequenced was peripheral blood. This rearrangement joins TRBV6-5 to TRBJ2-1; D is possibly TRBD2 (6 bases). CDR3 coding DNA: TGTGCCAGCCGCCGAGGAGGGCCGAAAGCCAATGAGCAGTTCTTC. It encodes CASRRGGPKANEQFF.